These 10 T cell receptor beta chains originate from one sample sequenced in a study of technical replicates of blood from several donors. Sequenced by immunoSEQ multiplex PCR; TCRdb stores in-frame clones only, minus some. The sample consists of some 98,000 clones, approximately 95% of them appearing once. The sequenced material came from T cells isolated from PBMCs. These receptors were collected from a human donor in good health.

The V gene is TRBV18, the J gene TRBJ2-7; 8 bases match TRBD1. The length of the CDR3 is 13 residues. The V gene end was trimmed by 6 bases and the J gene end by 2 bases; junction bases not matched to a gene: 3. Germline CDR1 is KGHSH and CDR2 is LQKENI. The CDR3 reads CASSTGAAYEQYF. Here the CDR3 DNA reads TGTGCCAGCTCGACAGGGGCGGCCTACGAGCAGTACTTC.

The chain uses TRBV13 and TRBJ2-7; the D gene is possibly TRBD1 (6 bases). V was shortened by 3 bases and J by 1 base, with 10 bases between the two germline ends. The CDR3 has 14 amino acids. Germline assignment: CDR1 PRHDT and CDR2 FYEKMQ (reference sequence). DNA of the CDR3: TGTGCCAGCAGCTTTTTTCAGGGGTCCTACGAGCAGTACTTC. This gives the protein CASSFFQGSYEQYF.

The chain combines TRBV5-1 with TRBJ2-1; TRBD2 is a possible D gene (8 bases). This CDR3 region has 15 residues. From germline, CDR1 is SGHRS and CDR2 YFSETQ. Between the trimmed V and J ends, which lost 7 bases and 4 bases, there was a span of 18 bases. The CDR3 coding sequence is TGCGCCAGCCGCCAGGGGGGCGGGGGGTACAATGAGCAGTTCTTC. Its protein is CASRQGGGGYNEQFF.

This chain connects TRBV12-2 to TRBJ2-1; the listed D gene, TRBD1, was not tested against the DNA. TRBV12-2 is tagged as a pseudogene. This CDR3 region has 14 residues. CDR3 coding DNA: TGTGCAAGTCGCTTAGCGGGGCTAGACAATGAGCAGTTCTTC. It encodes CASRLAGLDNEQFF.

The chain joins TRBV20-1 to TRBJ1-2; possibly TRBD1 for D (6 bases). Germline V gene sequence: CDR1 DFQATT, CDR2 SNEGSKA (reference sequence). Trimming stripped 3 bases from V and 6 bases from J, with 8 bases between. The CDR3 sequence is 11 residues long. CDR3 DNA sequence: TGCAGTGCTAGCTCAGGGGATGGCTACACCTTC. Translation gives CSASSGDGYTF.

The chain couples TRBV6-1 to TRBJ1-5; 9 bases match TRBD1. CDR1 MNHNS and CDR2 SASEGT come from the germline V gene. The CDR3 runs to 16 residues. After removal of 1 base from V and 1 base from J, the junction contained 2 bases not matched to a gene. CDR3 sequence: CASSEDRGPSNQPQHF. In DNA, the CDR3 is TGTGCCAGCAGTGAAGACAGGGGGCCCAGCAATCAGCCCCAGCATTTT.

CDR3 region: CASSEQRGTEAFF. Written as DNA, the CDR3 is TGTGCCAGCAGTGAACAGAGAGGCACTGAAGCTTTCTTT. This sequence joins TRBV2 and TRBJ1-1, with D unclear. Germline-derived CDR1 and CDR2 are SNHLY and FYNNEI. The CDR3 is 13 residues long. Trimming took off 2 bases at V and 4 bases at J, with 8 bases between the two ends.

The gene calls are TRBV5-4 and TRBJ2-1; 8 bases match TRBD2. This CDR3 has 17 residues. Germline V lookup: CDR1 SGHNT, CDR2 YYREEE (reference sequence). Unmatched junction bases numbered 9, after V lost 4 bases and J lost 0 bases. The CDR3 bases are TGTGCCAGCAGCCACGCTCGGGGGGGAAGCTCCTACAATGAGCAGTTCTTC. It codes for CASSHARGGSSYNEQFF.

The CDR3 sequence is CASSFGTGALETQYF. The CDR3 nucleotides read TGTGCCAGCAGTTTTGGGACAGGGGCACTAGAGACCCAGTACTTC. The V call is TRBV27, the J call TRBJ2-5; TRBD1 agrees at 10 bases. V dropped 3 bases and J dropped 4; count of bases not matched to a gene: 5. Germline CDR1 reads MNHEY; CDR2 reads SMNVEV (reference sequence). The CDR3 is 15 amino acids.

V is TRBV16 and J is TRBJ1-3, with TRBD1 matching 9 bases. J gave up 7 bases and V 1 base, and 8 bases lay outside the gene matches. Germline V gene data show CDR1 as KGHSY and CDR2 as FQNENV. This CDR3 has 16 amino acids. CDR3 DNA sequence: TGTGCCAGCAGCCAATGGGGGACAGGGAGAAGGAACACCATATATTTT. It codes for CASSQWGTGRRNTIYF.